Listed below are T cell receptor beta chains from one sample, sequenced in a study of early T cells in non-severe SARS-CoV-2 infection. From the 5' RACE reads, TCRdb called clonotypes with MiXCR, one entry per CDR3 protein. The repertoire includes around 44,000 distinct CDR3 sequences, approximately 9.8% of them detected once, and roughly 8.3% sits in the top ten. Sample: whole blood. The receptors were sampled from an adult who was a healthcare worker with PCR-confirmed SARS-CoV-2 infection or an uninfected control (not recorded which). Both conserved end residues are part of each CDR3. Fields, in order: CDR3 DNA, CDR3 protein, clone size, V gene, J gene, D gene. D genes are given only for firm matches. Clone size appears in some rows only: once, few, many, or a class for an expanded clone.

CDR3nt: TGTGCCAGCATACCCGGACAGGGGCTTGGTGGCTACACCTTC; CDR3aa: CASIPGQGLGGYTF; abundance: many; v_gene: TRBV12-3/TRBV12-4; j_gene: TRBJ1-2; d_gene: TRBD1
CDR3nt: TGTGCCAGCAGTTACGGCAGGGGCAATCAGCCCCAGCATTTT; CDR3aa: CASSYGRGNQPQHF; abundance: few; v_gene: TRBV6-2/TRBV6-3; j_gene: TRBJ1-5; d_gene: NA
CDR3nt: TGCGCCAGCAGCACCCGGGCCGATGATGCTCAAATCATTCAGTACTTC; CDR3aa: CASSTRADDAQIIQYF; abundance: medium-sized; v_gene: TRBV5-1; j_gene: TRBJ2-4; d_gene: NA
CDR3nt: TGTGCCAGCAGCGTCGGCCCCCCGCCCAACTACGAGCAGTACTTC; CDR3aa: CASSVGPPPNYEQYF; abundance: NA; v_gene: TRBV28; j_gene: TRBJ2-7; d_gene: NA
CDR3nt: TGTGCCAGCAGCCGCCTGGCGCGGGGGGGCGAAGCTTTCTTT; CDR3aa: CASSRLARGGEAFF; abundance: NA; v_gene: TRBV11-2; j_gene: TRBJ1-1; d_gene: NA
CDR3nt: TGTGCCAGCAGACCTCATAATGGCCACGAGCAGTACTTC; CDR3aa: CASRPHNGHEQYF; abundance: many; v_gene: TRBV28; j_gene: TRBJ2-7; d_gene: NA
CDR3nt: TGTGCCAGCAGGAATCCGGGGCGCCGGACTGAAGCTTTCTTT; CDR3aa: CASRNPGRRTEAFF; abundance: few; v_gene: TRBV21-1; j_gene: TRBJ1-1; d_gene: NA
CDR3nt: TGTGCCAGCAGCCACCCTACAGGGGTCGACACCGGGGAGCTGTTTTTT; CDR3aa: CASSHPTGVDTGELFF; abundance: NA; v_gene: TRBV7-7; j_gene: TRBJ2-2; d_gene: TRBD1
CDR3nt: TGTGCCAGCAGCTTAGCGGGAGTCGGGAACACCGGGGAGCTGTTTTTT; CDR3aa: CASSLAGVGNTGELFF; abundance: few; v_gene: TRBV7-6; j_gene: TRBJ2-2; d_gene: NA
CDR3nt: TGTGCCAGCAGCACATCCCCACTAGCGGGGAGTCCCCGCAATGAGCAGTTCTTC; CDR3aa: CASSTSPLAGSPRNEQFF; abundance: many; v_gene: TRBV9; j_gene: TRBJ2-1; d_gene: TRBD2
CDR3nt: TGCAGTGCTAGAGCGGGAGGTAGCGATGCCTACAATGAGCAGTTCTTC; CDR3aa: CSARAGGSDAYNEQFF; abundance: NA; v_gene: TRBV20-1; j_gene: TRBJ2-1; d_gene: TRBD2
CDR3nt: TGCGCCAGCAGCTTCGAGACCGGGACACTCAACGTCGGAGCTTTCTTT; CDR3aa: CASSFETGTLNVGAFF; abundance: NA; v_gene: TRBV5-1; j_gene: TRBJ1-1; d_gene: NA